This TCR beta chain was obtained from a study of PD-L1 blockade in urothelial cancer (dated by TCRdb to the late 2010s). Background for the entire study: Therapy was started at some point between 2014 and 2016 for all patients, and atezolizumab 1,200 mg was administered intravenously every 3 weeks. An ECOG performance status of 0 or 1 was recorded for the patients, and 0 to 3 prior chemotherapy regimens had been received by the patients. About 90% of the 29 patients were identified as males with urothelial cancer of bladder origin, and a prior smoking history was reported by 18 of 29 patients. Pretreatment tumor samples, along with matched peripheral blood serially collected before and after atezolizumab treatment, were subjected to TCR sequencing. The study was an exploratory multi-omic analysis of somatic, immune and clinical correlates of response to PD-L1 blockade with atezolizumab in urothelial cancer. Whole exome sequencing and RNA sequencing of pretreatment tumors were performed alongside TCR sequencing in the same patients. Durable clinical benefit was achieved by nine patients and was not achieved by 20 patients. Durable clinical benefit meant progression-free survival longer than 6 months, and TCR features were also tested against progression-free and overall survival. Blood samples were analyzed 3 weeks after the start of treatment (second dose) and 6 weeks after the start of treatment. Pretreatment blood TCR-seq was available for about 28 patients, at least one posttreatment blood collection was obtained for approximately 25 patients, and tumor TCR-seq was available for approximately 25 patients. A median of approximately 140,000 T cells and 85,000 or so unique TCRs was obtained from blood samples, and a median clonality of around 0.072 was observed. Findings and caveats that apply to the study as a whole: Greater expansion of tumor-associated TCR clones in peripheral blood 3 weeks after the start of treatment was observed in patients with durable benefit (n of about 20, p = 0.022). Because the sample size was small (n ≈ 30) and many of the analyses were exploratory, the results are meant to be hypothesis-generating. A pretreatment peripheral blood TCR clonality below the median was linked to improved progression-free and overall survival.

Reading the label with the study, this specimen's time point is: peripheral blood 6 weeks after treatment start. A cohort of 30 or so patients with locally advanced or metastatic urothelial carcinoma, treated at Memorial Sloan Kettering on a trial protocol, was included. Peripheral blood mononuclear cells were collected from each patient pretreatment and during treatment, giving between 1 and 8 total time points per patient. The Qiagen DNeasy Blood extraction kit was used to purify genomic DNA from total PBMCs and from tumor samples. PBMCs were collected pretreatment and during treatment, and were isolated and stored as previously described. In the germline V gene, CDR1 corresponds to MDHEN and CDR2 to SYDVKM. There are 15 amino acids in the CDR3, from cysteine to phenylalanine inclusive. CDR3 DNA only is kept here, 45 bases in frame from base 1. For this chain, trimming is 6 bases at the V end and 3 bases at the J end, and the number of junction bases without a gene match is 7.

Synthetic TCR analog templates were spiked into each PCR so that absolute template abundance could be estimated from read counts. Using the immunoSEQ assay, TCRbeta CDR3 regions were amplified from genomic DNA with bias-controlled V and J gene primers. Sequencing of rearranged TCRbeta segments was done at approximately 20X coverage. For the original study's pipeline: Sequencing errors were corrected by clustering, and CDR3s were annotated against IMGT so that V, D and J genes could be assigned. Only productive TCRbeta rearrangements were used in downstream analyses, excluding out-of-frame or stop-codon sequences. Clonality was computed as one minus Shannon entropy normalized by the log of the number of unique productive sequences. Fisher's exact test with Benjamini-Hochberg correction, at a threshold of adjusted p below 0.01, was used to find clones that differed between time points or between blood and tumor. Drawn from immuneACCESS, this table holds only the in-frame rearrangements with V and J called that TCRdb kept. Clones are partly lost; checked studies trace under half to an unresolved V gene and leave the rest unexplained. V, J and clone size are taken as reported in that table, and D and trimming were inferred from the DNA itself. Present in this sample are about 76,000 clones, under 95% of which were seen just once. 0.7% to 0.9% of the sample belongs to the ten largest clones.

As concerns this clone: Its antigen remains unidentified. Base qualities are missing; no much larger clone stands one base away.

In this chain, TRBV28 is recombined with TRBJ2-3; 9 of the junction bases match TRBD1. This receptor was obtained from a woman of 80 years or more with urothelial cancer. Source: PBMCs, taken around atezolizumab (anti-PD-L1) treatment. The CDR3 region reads CASSSHRGQTDTQYF. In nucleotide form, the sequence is TGTGCCAGCAGCTCTCACAGGGGGCAAACAGATACGCAGTATTTT.